Below, 12 T cell receptor beta chains from the same sample are listed, as sequenced in a study of identical twins. MiXCR was run by TCRdb on the 5' RACE reads, yielding one entry per CDR3 protein. The sample holds fewer than 650,000 distinct CDR3 sequences, about 7.6% seen once. These data also featured in a second study, about yellow fever vaccine responses in identical twins.

Sequenced sample: PBMCs. The receptor source for this set is a woman aged 18 to 35 in good health.

This clonotype was found a few times. The CDR3 loop reads CASRRAGGPTDTQYF. CDR3 in DNA: TGTGCCAGCAGGAGAGCGGGAGGGCCCACAGATACGCAGTATTTT. V is TRBV12-3 or TRBV12-4 and J is TRBJ2-3; TRBD2 matches 10 bases. V lost 6 bases to trimming and J lost 2 bases; unmatched junction nucleotides: 5. The CDR3 sequence is 15 residues long.

Many counts were recorded for this clonotype. The rearrangement uses TRBV3-1 and TRBJ2-3; 15 bases agree with TRBD2. This CDR3 region has 16 residues. Trimming cost V 3 bases and J 7 bases; bases outside gene matches: 5. Germline CDR1 reads LGHDT; CDR2 reads YNNKEL (reference sequence). The CDR3 here is CASSHPGLAGGYTQYF. The CDR3 DNA is TGTGCCAGCAGCCACCCAGGACTAGCGGGGGGGTATACGCAGTATTTT.

This clonotype was observed a few times. The rearrangement links TRBV7-6 to TRBJ2-7; 8 bases line up with TRBD2. The CDR3 runs 12 residues. The J segment lost 7 bases and the V segment lost 5 bases, leaving 4 bases of the junction unmatched. Per the germline V gene, CDR1 is SGHVS and CDR2 is FNYEAQ. CDR3 DNA sequence: TGTGCCAGCAGCCCGGGGGGGTGGGAGCAGTACGTC. It is translated as CASSPGGWEQYV.

This chain links TRBV5-1 with TRBJ2-1; 7 nucleotides line up with TRBD2. V shed 0 bases, J shed 8 bases, and the junction held 2 bases outside the gene matches. The germline CDR1 and CDR2 sequences are SGHRS and YFSETQ. This CDR3 is built from 13 residues. The CDR3 region is CASSLARGDEQFF. Written as DNA, the CDR3 is TGCGCCAGCAGCTTGGCCCGGGGGGATGAGCAGTTCTTC.

This chain connects TRBV4-1 to TRBJ2-7, with a possible D match to TRBD2 (5 bases). The germline V gene has CDR1 MGHRA and CDR2 YSYEKL. With 0 bases removed from V and 4 bases from J, the gap between germline ends came to 7 bases. The CDR3 covers 13 residues. This CDR3 is CASSQELGYEQYV. CDR3 bases: TGCGCCAGCAGCCAAGAACTAGGTTACGAGCAGTACGTC.

This clonotype has just a few counts. J is TRBJ2-5 and V is TRBV29-1; no firm D call. The CDR3 extends over 13 amino acids. Looked up from germline, CDR1 is SQVTM and CDR2 is ANQGSEA. V was trimmed by 7 bases and J by 3 bases, leaving 15 bases between them. This chain's CDR3 is CSASRGPEETQYF. The CDR3 bases are TGCAGCGCCAGCCGAGGACCAGAAGAGACCCAGTACTTC.

A few counts support this clonotype. V gene TRBV3-1 combines with J gene TRBJ2-2; 7 bases agree with TRBD2. The CDR3 covers 16 residues. CDR1 and CDR2 (germline): LGHDT, YNNKEL (reference sequence). Unmatched junction bases numbered 9, after V lost 5 bases and J lost 3 bases. The CDR3 loop reads CASSEARDYYTGELFF. The DNA of the CDR3 is TGTGCCAGCAGCGAAGCCCGGGACTACTACACCGGGGAGCTGTTTTTT.

The V gene is TRBV7-9, the J gene TRBJ2-5; 8 bases are shared with TRBD2. The ends lost 8 bases at V and 0 bases at J; junction bases unmatched: 8. The CDR3 extends over 15 amino acids. Germline-derived CDR1 and CDR2 are SEHNR and FQNEAQ (reference sequence). CDR3 protein: CASLRGSGNQETQYF. The CDR3 DNA sequence: TGTGCCAGCCTACGAGGTAGCGGGAACCAAGAGACCCAGTACTTC.

The chain links TRBV25-1 to TRBJ1-2; tentatively, D is TRBD1 (5 bases). V was trimmed by 1 base and J by 3 bases, leaving 12 bases between them. This CDR3 has 15 amino acids. Germline V gene sequence: CDR1 MGHDK, CDR2 SYGVNS. CDR3 sequence: CASSEFNEGYYGYTF. The CDR3 coding sequence is TGTGCCAGCAGTGAATTCAATGAGGGGTACTATGGCTACACCTTC.

This clonotype was detected many times. The V and J genes are TRBV28 and TRBJ2-2; D is uncertain. The CDR3 is 14 amino acids. V was shortened by 3 bases and J by 0 bases, with 5 bases between the two germline ends. Germline loops: CDR1 MDHEN, CDR2 SYDVKM. CDR3 region: CASSLWTNTGELFF. For the CDR3, the DNA is TGTGCCAGCAGTTTGTGGACGAACACCGGGGAGCTGTTTTTT. Full variable domain (outside the CDR3, taken from reference TRBV28 and TRBJ2-2): DVKVTQSSRYLVKRTGEKVFLECVQDMDHENMFWYRQDPGLGLRLIYFSYDVKMKEKGDIPEGYSVSREKKERFSLILESASTNQTSMYLCASSLWTNTGELFFGEGSRLTVL.

This clonotype was observed a handful of times. The chain joins TRBV18 to TRBJ2-5, with 10 bases that match TRBD2. V lost 3 bases, J lost 4 bases, and 2 bases stayed unmatched. In germline, CDR1 is KGHSH, CDR2 LQKENI. This CDR3 has 14 residues. CDR3 nucleotides: TGTGCCAGCTCACCGAGGACTAGCGGAGAGACCCAGTACTTC. Its translation: CASSPRTSGETQYF.

V and J are TRBV5-1 and TRBJ2-1, with D possibly TRBD2 on 5 matching bases. Trimming pared 0 bases from V and 9 bases from J, leaving 13 bases between. Germline V gene sequence: CDR1 SGHRS, CDR2 YFSETQ. This CDR3 region has 14 residues. The CDR3 sequence: CASSLVPEGGEQFF. The CDR3 DNA is TGCGCCAGCAGCTTGGTACCAGAGGGCGGTGAGCAGTTCTTC.